This is a list of T cell receptor beta chains from one sample in a study of shared clonotypes between healthy human individuals. TCRdb keeps only in-frame clones here, not all; method: immunoSEQ multiplex PCR. The profile shows roughly 2 million clones, 85% to 95% of them singletons. Sequencing used naive CD4+ T cells sorted from blood. Receptors were obtained from a man younger than 35 in good health. Both conserved end residues are part of each CDR3. D genes are given only for firm matches. Clone size is stated in some rows and not others, as once, few, many or a class when expanded.

clone_size: NA; d_call: NA; j_call: TRBJ1-5; v_call: TRBV7-2; cdr3_nt: TGTGCCAGCAGCTTAGGGCGGAACAATCAGCCCCAGCATTTT; cdr3_aa: CASSLGRNNQPQHF
clone_size: NA; d_call: TRBD1; j_call: TRBJ2-1; v_call: TRBV5-4; cdr3_nt: TGTGCCAGCAGCTGGGACAGGGGAGTAAACAATGAGCAGTTCTTC; cdr3_aa: CASSWDRGVNNEQFF
clone_size: NA; d_call: NA; j_call: TRBJ2-5; v_call: TRBV30; cdr3_nt: TGTGCCTGGAGTGTAGCCGGGGGGCCGCAAGAGACCCAGTACTTC; cdr3_aa: CAWSVAGGPQETQYF
clone_size: NA; d_call: NA; j_call: TRBJ1-4; v_call: TRBV25-1; cdr3_nt: TGTGCCAGTGTTGCGGGGGGTAATGAAAAACTGTTTTTT; cdr3_aa: CASVAGGNEKLFF
clone_size: NA; d_call: TRBD1; j_call: TRBJ1-5; v_call: TRBV5-6; cdr3_nt: TGTGCCAGCAGCTCCCGAGGGACAGGGGTAAATCAGCCCCAGCATTTT; cdr3_aa: CASSSRGTGVNQPQHF
clone_size: NA; d_call: NA; j_call: TRBJ2-2; v_call: TRBV19; cdr3_nt: TGTGCCAGTACGGGTCGGTTTATGAACACCGGGGAGCTGTTTTTT; cdr3_aa: CASTGRFMNTGELFF
clone_size: NA; d_call: NA; j_call: TRBJ1-2; v_call: TRBV5-1; cdr3_nt: TGCGCCAGCAGCCGGGGGGACCTGATAGACTATGGCTACACCTTC; cdr3_aa: CASSRGDLIDYGYTF
clone_size: once; d_call: TRBD2; j_call: TRBJ2-7; v_call: TRBV7-7; cdr3_nt: TGTGCTAGCAGTCGGCTAAGGCGGGGGGCCCAGTATTACGAGCAGTACTTC; cdr3_aa: CASSRLRRGAQYYEQYF
clone_size: NA; d_call: NA; j_call: TRBJ2-3; v_call: TRBV6-1; cdr3_nt: TGTGCCTCCAAGGAAATTCGTAGCACAGATACGCAGTATTTT; cdr3_aa: CASKEIRSTDTQYF
clone_size: NA; d_call: TRBD1; j_call: TRBJ2-5; v_call: TRBV28; cdr3_nt: TGTGCCAGCACTACCGGACAGGGGTGGGGAGAGACCCAGTACTTC; cdr3_aa: CASTTGQGWGETQYF
clone_size: NA; d_call: TRBD2; j_call: TRBJ2-1; v_call: TRBV4-1; cdr3_nt: TGCGCCAGCAGCCGGACTAGCGGAGATTACAATGAGCAGTTCTTC; cdr3_aa: CASSRTSGDYNEQFF
clone_size: NA; d_call: NA; j_call: TRBJ1-1; v_call: TRBV18; cdr3_nt: TGTGCCAGCTCACCGGGCATCCCCATGAACACTGAAGCTTTCTTT; cdr3_aa: CASSPGIPMNTEAFF
clone_size: NA; d_call: NA; j_call: TRBJ1-1; v_call: TRBV28; cdr3_nt: TGTGCCAGCAGCTACCTCCCGCCCGGGAACACTGAAGCTTTCTTT; cdr3_aa: CASSYLPPGNTEAFF
clone_size: NA; d_call: TRBD1; j_call: TRBJ1-3; v_call: TRBV28; cdr3_nt: TGTGCCAGCAGCCCCACAGGGGGTCCTCTAAACACCATATATTTT; cdr3_aa: CASSPTGGPLNTIYF
clone_size: NA; d_call: NA; j_call: TRBJ2-7; v_call: TRBV30; cdr3_nt: TGTGCCTGGAGTCGTGGGCGGGATTCCTACGAGCAGTACTTC; cdr3_aa: CAWSRGRDSYEQYF
clone_size: once; d_call: NA; j_call: TRBJ2-3; v_call: TRBV7-9; cdr3_nt: TGTGCCAGCAGCTTTTCGACCACAGATACGCAGTATTTT; cdr3_aa: CASSFSTTDTQYF
clone_size: NA; d_call: NA; j_call: TRBJ2-5; v_call: TRBV29-1; cdr3_nt: TGCAGCGTTGGTCGGGGGTCAGAGACCCAGTACTTC; cdr3_aa: CSVGRGSETQYF
clone_size: NA; d_call: NA; j_call: TRBJ2-7; v_call: TRBV6-1; cdr3_nt: TGTGCCAGCAGTGGTCTCGGAGCTCGACTCAGCTCCTACGAGCAGTACTTC; cdr3_aa: CASSGLGARLSSYEQYF
clone_size: NA; d_call: NA; j_call: TRBJ1-4; v_call: TRBV29-1; cdr3_nt: TGCAGCGTTGCGCAGAGAATCAATGAAAAACTGTTTTTT; cdr3_aa: CSVAQRINEKLFF
clone_size: once; d_call: NA; j_call: TRBJ2-7; v_call: TRBV28; cdr3_nt: TGTGCCAGCAGCTTAAACCCGGGACAATACGAGCAGTACTTC; cdr3_aa: CASSLNPGQYEQYF
clone_size: NA; d_call: NA; j_call: TRBJ2-5; v_call: TRBV7-9; cdr3_nt: TGTGCCAGCAGCTTAGGAGGGGGAGGCTCCCAAGAGACCCAGTACTTC; cdr3_aa: CASSLGGGGSQETQYF
clone_size: NA; d_call: TRBD1; j_call: TRBJ2-5; v_call: TRBV25-1; cdr3_nt: TGTGCCAGCAGTGAAGCACAGGGGTTTCAAGAGACCCAGTACTTC; cdr3_aa: CASSEAQGFQETQYF
clone_size: once; d_call: NA; j_call: TRBJ1-6; v_call: TRBV6-5; cdr3_nt: TGTGCCAGCAGTTACCGGCGGAGTTCACCCCTCCACTTT; cdr3_aa: CASSYRRSSPLHF
clone_size: NA; d_call: NA; j_call: TRBJ1-1; v_call: TRBV5-1; cdr3_nt: TGCGCCAGCAGCTTGGGAGCCGGGGTTAACACTGAAGCTTTCTTT; cdr3_aa: CASSLGAGVNTEAFF
clone_size: NA; d_call: NA; j_call: TRBJ1-3; v_call: TRBV6-1; cdr3_nt: TGTGCCAGCAGTGAATTCGGGCAGTTCTCTGGAAACACCATATATTTT; cdr3_aa: CASSEFGQFSGNTIYF
clone_size: NA; d_call: TRBD2; j_call: TRBJ2-5; v_call: TRBV7-7; cdr3_nt: TGTGCTAGCAGCTTCGGCGGGAGGGGGGAGACCCAGTACTTC; cdr3_aa: CASSFGGRGETQYF
clone_size: NA; d_call: NA; j_call: TRBJ2-4; v_call: TRBV11-2; cdr3_nt: TGTGCCAGCAGCTTAAGTATCAACTTATTAGCCAAAAACATTCAGTACTTC; cdr3_aa: CASSLSINLLAKNIQYF
clone_size: NA; d_call: NA; j_call: TRBJ2-3; v_call: TRBV6-5; cdr3_nt: TGTGCCGTACGGGGTATGGCAGATACGCAGTATTTT; cdr3_aa: CAVRGMADTQYF
clone_size: NA; d_call: NA; j_call: TRBJ1-4; v_call: TRBV29-1; cdr3_nt: TGCAGCGTATCCTGGCCGGGGACTAATGAAAAACTGTTTTTT; cdr3_aa: CSVSWPGTNEKLFF
clone_size: NA; d_call: TRBD2; j_call: TRBJ2-2; v_call: TRBV27; cdr3_nt: TGTGCCAGCAGTTCTATAATCGGGGGGATGACCGGGGAGCTGTTTTTT; cdr3_aa: CASSSIIGGMTGELFF
clone_size: NA; d_call: TRBD1; j_call: TRBJ1-2; v_call: TRBV7-9; cdr3_nt: TGTGCCAGCAACAGGGGCTATGGCTACACCTTC; cdr3_aa: CASNRGYGYTF
clone_size: once; d_call: NA; j_call: TRBJ2-2; v_call: TRBV2; cdr3_nt: TGTGCCAGCATCGGGCAGGGGTACGGGGAGCTGTTTTTT; cdr3_aa: CASIGQGYGELFF
clone_size: NA; d_call: NA; j_call: TRBJ2-7; v_call: TRBV28; cdr3_nt: TGTGCCAGCAGTCCAGAAGGGGGGGCTTCCTACGAGCAGTACTTC; cdr3_aa: CASSPEGGASYEQYF
clone_size: NA; d_call: NA; j_call: TRBJ2-7; v_call: TRBV5-1; cdr3_nt: TGCGCCAGCAGCACCCAGGGGGGCCACTACGAGCAGTACTTC; cdr3_aa: CASSTQGGHYEQYF
clone_size: NA; d_call: TRBD2; j_call: TRBJ2-7; v_call: TRBV2; cdr3_nt: TGTGCCAGCAGTGAGTTAGGACTAGCGAGAGAGCAGTACTTC; cdr3_aa: CASSELGLAREQYF
clone_size: NA; d_call: TRBD1; j_call: TRBJ1-1; v_call: TRBV5-4; cdr3_nt: TGTGCCAGCAGCTTGGGTCCGGGACAGGGATTGACTGAAGCTTTCTTT; cdr3_aa: CASSLGPGQGLTEAFF
clone_size: NA; d_call: NA; j_call: TRBJ2-6; v_call: TRBV2; cdr3_nt: TGTGCCAGCAGTGAAGGGGGGCTCTCTGGGGCCAACGTCCTGACTTTC; cdr3_aa: CASSEGGLSGANVLTF
clone_size: few; d_call: TRBD1; j_call: TRBJ1-2; v_call: TRBV18; cdr3_nt: TGTGCCAGCTCACCGCTGGGACAGGGCGGGGGCTACACCTTC; cdr3_aa: CASSPLGQGGGYTF
clone_size: NA; d_call: NA; j_call: TRBJ1-1; v_call: TRBV11-2; cdr3_nt: TGTGCCAGCAGCTTCGGGGAGGTCGGTGAAGCTTTCTTT; cdr3_aa: CASSFGEVGEAFF
clone_size: NA; d_call: TRBD1; j_call: TRBJ1-3; v_call: TRBV6-6; cdr3_nt: TGTGCCAGCAGTCACACAGGGGGCAGAGGTGGAAACACCATATATTTT; cdr3_aa: CASSHTGGRGGNTIYF
clone_size: NA; d_call: NA; j_call: TRBJ2-7; v_call: TRBV6-1; cdr3_nt: TGTGCCAGCAGTGTGAGTGGGGGCGCGTCTTACGAGCAGTACTTC; cdr3_aa: CASSVSGGASYEQYF
clone_size: once; d_call: NA; j_call: TRBJ2-5; v_call: TRBV10-3; cdr3_nt: TGTGCCATCAGTGAGACCGGACTGGAGACCCAGTACTTC; cdr3_aa: CAISETGLETQYF
clone_size: NA; d_call: NA; j_call: TRBJ1-2; v_call: TRBV28; cdr3_nt: TGTGCCAGCAGAAGAGGACAGTACTATGGCTACACCTTC; cdr3_aa: CASRRGQYYGYTF
clone_size: NA; d_call: TRBD1; j_call: TRBJ2-7; v_call: TRBV28; cdr3_nt: TGTGCCAGCAGTAGTGGACAGGTTTACTACGAGCAGTACTTC; cdr3_aa: CASSSGQVYYEQYF
clone_size: NA; d_call: NA; j_call: TRBJ2-2; v_call: TRBV5-1; cdr3_nt: TGCGCCAGCAGCTTGGTTAGGGGGACCGGGGAGCTGTTTTTT; cdr3_aa: CASSLVRGTGELFF
clone_size: NA; d_call: TRBD2; j_call: TRBJ2-5; v_call: TRBV7-9; cdr3_nt: TGTGCAATACGGGCTAGCGGGGCTACTATAGAGACCCAGTACTTC; cdr3_aa: CAIRASGATIETQYF
clone_size: NA; d_call: NA; j_call: TRBJ2-7; v_call: TRBV30; cdr3_nt: TGTGCCTGGAATCAGGGCACCTTTGTTCAACAGTACTTC; cdr3_aa: CAWNQGTFVQQYF
clone_size: NA; d_call: NA; j_call: TRBJ1-5; v_call: TRBV5-4; cdr3_nt: TGTGCCAGCAGCTTAGAGGGGAGTCAGCCCCAGCATTTT; cdr3_aa: CASSLEGSQPQHF
clone_size: NA; d_call: TRBD2; j_call: TRBJ2-5; v_call: TRBV7-9; cdr3_nt: TGTGCCAGCAGCGGTGAACTAGCGGGATTGAAGACCCAGTACTTC; cdr3_aa: CASSGELAGLKTQYF
clone_size: NA; d_call: TRBD2; j_call: TRBJ2-3; v_call: TRBV7-4; cdr3_nt: TGTGCCAGCAGGAAGCGGGGTGGGACAGATACGCAGTATTTT; cdr3_aa: CASRKRGGTDTQYF
clone_size: NA; d_call: NA; j_call: TRBJ2-1; v_call: TRBV29-1; cdr3_nt: TGCAGCGTTCCAAGGGCAGGTACGCTCAATGAGCAGTTCTTC; cdr3_aa: CSVPRAGTLNEQFF
clone_size: NA; d_call: NA; j_call: TRBJ1-3; v_call: TRBV18; cdr3_nt: TGTGCCAGCTCACCCTCGTCTGGGACCTCTGGAAACACCATATATTTT; cdr3_aa: CASSPSSGTSGNTIYF
clone_size: NA; d_call: TRBD2; j_call: TRBJ2-1; v_call: TRBV6-5; cdr3_nt: TGTGCCAGCAGTTACTACTCGGGACTAGCGAATGAGCAGTTCTTC; cdr3_aa: CASSYYSGLANEQFF
clone_size: NA; d_call: TRBD1; j_call: TRBJ1-1; v_call: TRBV5-4; cdr3_nt: TGTGCCAGCAGCTTGGTGGGACAGGGAAGAGACACTGAAGCTTTCTTT; cdr3_aa: CASSLVGQGRDTEAFF
clone_size: once; d_call: NA; j_call: TRBJ2-3; v_call: TRBV5-1; cdr3_nt: TGCGCCAGCAGCTTCGTGCAGCGAACTAGCACAGATACGCAGTATTTT; cdr3_aa: CASSFVQRTSTDTQYF